This T cell receptor (beta chain) was sequenced during a study of shared clonotypes between healthy human individuals. Overall study: CD4 naive and CD4 memory each took three plates per donor, while CD8 naive took two and CD8 memory one. Study observations and caveats: Non-shared clonotypes displayed generation probabilities falling below those of clonotypes present in all four donors.

As for this clone: No antigen is known for it.

Assay used: immunoSEQ multiplex PCR; TCRdb lists only in-frame clones, some missing. The table includes about 980,000 clones, 70% to 85% detected once. The source is a man between 18 and 35 years old in good health. The material sequenced was memory CD4+ T cells sorted from blood. Noted subset: CD45RA-negative fraction.

CDR3 bases: TGCGCCAGCAGCTTGGGTGGGCAGGACGCTCAAAAACTGTTTTTT. Its translation: CASSLGGQDAQKLFF. This chain uses TRBV5-1 with TRBJ1-4; D is unresolved. CDR3 size: 15 residues. CDR1 and CDR2 from the germline V gene are SGHRS and YFSETQ. Trimming stripped 0 bases from V and 9 bases from J, with 15 bases between.